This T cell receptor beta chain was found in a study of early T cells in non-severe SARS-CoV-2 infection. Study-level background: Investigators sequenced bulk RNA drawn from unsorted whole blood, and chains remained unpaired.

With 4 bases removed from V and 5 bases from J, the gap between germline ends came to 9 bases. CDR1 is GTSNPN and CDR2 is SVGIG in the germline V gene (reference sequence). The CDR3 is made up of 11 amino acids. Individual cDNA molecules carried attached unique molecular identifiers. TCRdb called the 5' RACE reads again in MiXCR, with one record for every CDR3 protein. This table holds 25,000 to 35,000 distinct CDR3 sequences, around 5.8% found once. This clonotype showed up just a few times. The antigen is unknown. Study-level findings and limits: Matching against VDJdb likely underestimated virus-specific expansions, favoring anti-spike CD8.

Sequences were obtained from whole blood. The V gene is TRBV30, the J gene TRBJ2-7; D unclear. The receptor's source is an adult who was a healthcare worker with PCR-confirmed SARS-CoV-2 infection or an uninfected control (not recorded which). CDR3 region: CAWILGHEQYV. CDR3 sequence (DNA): TGTGCCTGGATCCTAGGTCACGAGCAGTACGTC.